Listed below are T cell receptor beta chains from one sample, sequenced in a study of radiotherapy plus CTLA-4 blockade in lung cancer. Libraries were prepared by immunoSEQ multiplex PCR; TCRdb keeps only in-frame clonotypes and omits some of them. The sample lists about 49,000 clones; about 85% were seen once. The sample was peripheral blood, taken from a patient treated with radiotherapy plus ipilimumab. The receptor set was obtained from a human donor with non-small cell lung cancer whose response to radiotherapy plus ipilimumab could not be evaluated. Each CDR3 is given without its conserved first and last residue. The D gene is left open where the match is weak.

V,D,CDR3
TRBV9,TRBD2,ASSVGTRFAGELF
TRBV28,TRBD1,ASSRGQASEAF
TRBV11-2,.,ASSLMAGEFYEQY
TRBV4-3,TRBD2,ASSQYLAGDNEQY
TRBV10-3,.,ASRRDINQPQH
TRBV30,.,AWRGLANVLT
TRBV2,TRBD2,ASSELADYNEQF
TRBV2,TRBD1,ASSSDQGAGQPQH
TRBV6-1,TRBD1,ASRRGQGELETQY
TRBV10-3,.,AIREASSGANVLT
TRBV7-9,.,ASSYLYGLSYNEQF
TRBV5-5,TRBD2,ASSFHGLAGGKNYEQY
TRBV5-1,.,ASRRLSNTGELF
TRBV14,.,ASSQVGGGTEAF
TRBV7-2,TRBD1,ASSLGGTGGETQY
TRBV11-3,TRBD2,ASSLRLASEQF
TRBV11-1,TRBD1,ASSERDRDHEQF
TRBV28,.,ASTGPYEQY
TRBV2,TRBD1,ASIHRGAQETQY
TRBV28,.,ASSLRGIRQPQH
TRBV7-8,TRBD1,ASSYTGTGGSAGELF
TRBV7-9,TRBD1,ASSSFPGGYTEAF
TRBV11-2,TRBD2,ASSPAGGRFPDTQY
TRBV25-1,.,ASSESTGQEAF
TRBV15,.,ATSRPTVPNYGYT
TRBV5-5,TRBD1,ASSLAQGAGGYT
TRBV13,TRBD2,ASSLRAGVNYEQY
TRBV5-4,.,ASSPTPGVYSGELF
TRBV6-6,TRBD1,ASRVRDSSYEQY
TRBV7-2,TRBD2,ASSLGGGGEQF
TRBV4-1,TRBD2,ASSQDHSGSSYNEQF
TRBV4-3,TRBD1,ASSRDRASYEQY
TRBV27,.,ASSPRNKNIQY
TRBV4-2,.,ASSHLGIPGDEKLF
TRBV28,TRBD1,ASSSLRDRGPNYGYT
TRBV7-8,TRBD1,ASSWGQLNYGYT
TRBV28,.,ATEGSVKAEQY
TRBV5-6,TRBD1,ASSPRQGLSSGANVLT
TRBV9,.,ASSARQLNTEAF
TRBV4-2,.,ASSRSRELDNEQF
TRBV6-5,TRBD2,ASIKAGGEQY
TRBV18,.,ASSPQQTGNGNTIY
TRBV7-3,.,ASSLIRYTEAF
TRBV5-1,TRBD1,ASRQTTGLGTGELF
TRBV5-1,.,ASSTEGFGTEAF
TRBV7-9,TRBD2,ASSPRGGSEQY
TRBV19,TRBD2,ASTDPSGKSHNEQF
TRBV18,.,ASSITRQETQY
TRBV7-8,TRBD2,ASSFTSGPYEQY
TRBV5-1,.,ASSLKTGLNTEAF
TRBV28,TRBD1,ASSIGGQGRYEQY
TRBV19,TRBD2,ASSTLAEGNNEQF
TRBV10-3,.,AISESWPGGNQPQH